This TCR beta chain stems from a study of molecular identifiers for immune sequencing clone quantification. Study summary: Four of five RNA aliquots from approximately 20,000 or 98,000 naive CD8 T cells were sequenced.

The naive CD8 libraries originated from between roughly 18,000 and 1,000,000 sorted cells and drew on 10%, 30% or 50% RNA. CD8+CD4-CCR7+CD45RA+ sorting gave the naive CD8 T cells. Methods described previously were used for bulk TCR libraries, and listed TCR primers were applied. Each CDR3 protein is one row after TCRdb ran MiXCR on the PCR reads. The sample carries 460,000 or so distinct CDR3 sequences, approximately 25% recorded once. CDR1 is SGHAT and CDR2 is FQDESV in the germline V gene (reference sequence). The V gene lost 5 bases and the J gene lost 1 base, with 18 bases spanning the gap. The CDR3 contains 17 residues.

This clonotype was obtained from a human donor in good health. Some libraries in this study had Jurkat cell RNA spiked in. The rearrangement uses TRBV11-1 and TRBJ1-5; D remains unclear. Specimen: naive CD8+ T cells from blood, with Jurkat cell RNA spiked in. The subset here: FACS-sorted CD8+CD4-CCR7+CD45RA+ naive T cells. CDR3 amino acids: CASSLKDGALSNQPQHF. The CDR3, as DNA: TGTGCCAGCAGCCTAAAGGACGGCGCGTTAAGCAATCAGCCCCAGCATTTT.